The 21 T cell receptor beta chains below were found in one sample sequenced in a study of cytomegalovirus exposure and HLA in healthy donors. It was with 60 Vbeta and 13 Jbeta primers that the PCR ran. This table comes from immunoSEQ multiplex PCR, and its TCRdb copy is limited to in-frame clones, with some not included. Here the sample spans 150,000 to 200,000 clones, approximately 84% being singletons. The sequencing sample was made of PBMCs. The receptors come from a male donor in good health and CMV-seropositive.

The chain combines TRBV27 with TRBJ2-5; 9 bases align to TRBD2. Trimming removed 6 bases from V and 5 bases from J; junction bases left unmatched: 7. From germline, CDR1 is MNHEY and CDR2 SMNVEV (reference sequence). This CDR3 is built from 14 residues. The CDR3 sequence is CASRGVSGGETQYF. The CDR3 coding sequence is TGTGCCAGCAGAGGAGTGAGCGGGGGGGAGACCCAGTACTTC.

This clone was detected only a few times. For the CDR3, the DNA is TGTGCCAGCAGAGTTCAGGCTGCTGGTAATTCACCCCTCCACTTT. Protein product: CASRVQAAGNSPLHF. J is TRBJ1-6 and V is TRBV4-2, with D unclear. CDR1 LGHNA and CDR2 YNFKEQ come from the germline V gene. This CDR3 spans 15 amino acids. V was trimmed by 6 bases and J by 6 bases, leaving 15 bases between them.

The chain recombines TRBV27 with TRBJ1-5; 7 nucleotides agree with TRBD1. Trimming at V came to 6 bases and at J to 6 bases, leaving 5 bases not matched to a gene. CDR1 is MNHEY, CDR2 SMNVEV, per germline (reference sequence). CDR3 size: 13 residues. The CDR3 reads CASSQGEGQPQHF. The CDR3 coding sequence is TGTGCCAGCAGCCAGGGGGAAGGTCAGCCCCAGCATTTT.

Note on this clone: Other DNA sequences in this sample translate to the same CDR3. The chain recombines TRBV11-2 with TRBJ2-6, with a weak D call TRBD2 (5 bases). The CDR3 spans 13 residues. The germline V gene encodes CDR1 SGHAT and CDR2 FQNNGV. V dropped 5 bases and J dropped 13 bases, with 15 bases sitting between them. This chain's CDR3 is CASSPPRAEVLTF. The CDR3 DNA is TGTGCCAGCAGCCCTCCGCGGGCGGAGGTCCTGACTTTC. Full variable domain (rest looked up from reference TRBV11-2 and TRBJ2-6): EAGVAQSPRYKIIEKRQSVAFWCNPISGHATLYWYQQILGQGPKLLIQFQNNGVVDDSQLPKDRFSAERLKGVDSTLKIQPAKLEDSAVYLCASSPPRAEVLTFGAGSRLTVL.

This clone was picked up a small number of times. The chain is built from TRBV5-1 and TRBJ2-2; TRBD2 matches at 9 bases. After removal of 4 bases from V and 1 base from J, the junction contained 5 bases not matched to a gene. The CDR3 spans 16 residues. The germline V gene has CDR1 SGHRS and CDR2 YFSETQ. The CDR3 DNA reads TGCGCCAGCAGCCACAGACTAGCGGAGAACACCGGGGAGCTGTTTTTT. This translates into CASSHRLAENTGELFF.

The V gene is TRBV7-6, the J gene TRBJ2-1; D perhaps matches TRBD2 (6 bases). Germline V gives CDR1 SGHVS, CDR2 FNYEAQ. This CDR3 is 15 amino acids long. Trimming removed 5 bases at V and 1 base at J, with 12 bases between. The CDR3 bases are TGTGCCAGCAGCGAGGGGAGGAGGTCCTACAATGAGCAGTTCTTC. As protein: CASSEGRRSYNEQFF.

V usage is TRBV2 and J usage is TRBJ2-3, with 8 nucleotides matching TRBD2. CDR3 length equals 14 residues. Germline loops: CDR1 SNHLY, CDR2 FYNNEI. The V segment lost 8 bases and the J segment 4 bases; nucleotides outside the gene matches: 8. The CDR3 DNA reads as TGTGCCAGCTTGCGGGAGGCCCAGGCAGATACGCAGTATTTT. Residues: CASLREAQADTQYF.

In DNA, the CDR3 is TGTGCCAGCAGTTTATCCGGGATCTCAAGACGGCCCAAGTACTTC. Translating gives CASSLSGISRRPKYF. The chain links TRBV27 to TRBJ2-7; the D gene is possibly TRBD2 (5 bases). Germline V lookup: CDR1 MNHEY, CDR2 SMNVEV (reference sequence). Trimming removed 0 bases at V and 11 bases at J, with 20 bases between. The CDR3 totals 15 residues.

The rearrangement uses TRBV25-1 and TRBJ2-3, with TRBD2 as a possible D gene (6 bases). This CDR3 has 14 amino acids. The germline V gene has CDR1 MGHDK and CDR2 SYGVNS. The germline V and J ends were trimmed by 8 bases and 15 bases, with 27 bases remaining between them. The CDR3 DNA sequence: TGTGCCAGCGCACCACCCCCAGGGAGGCAAGGCGAATATTTT. Translated: CASAPPPGRQGEYF.

This CDR3 reads CASSRTGGPIGTGELFF. For the CDR3, the DNA is TGTGCCAGCAGCAGAACAGGGGGCCCTATAGGAACCGGGGAGCTGTTTTTT. The chain uses TRBV5-8 and TRBJ2-2, with TRBD1 matching 9 bases. This CDR3 contains 17 residues. CDR1 and CDR2 from the germline V gene are SGHTS and YDEGEE. J was trimmed by 5 bases and V by 4 bases; bases with no gene match: 12.

This clone showed up just a few times. The chain is built from TRBV30 and TRBJ1-4, with D unclear. Germline CDR1 GTSNPN, CDR2 SVGIG (reference sequence). Trimming cost V 5 bases and J 7 bases, with 14 bases left between them. This CDR3 is built from 13 residues. CDR3 in DNA: TGTGCCTGGGCGGCCCTCGTCAGTGAAAAACTGTTTTTT. It specifies CAWAALVSEKLFF.

This clone was observed a single time. CDR3 protein: CAISGSGRPTGNEQFF. CDR3 bases: TGTGCCATCAGTGGCAGCGGGAGGCCTACTGGGAATGAGCAGTTCTTC. The chain couples TRBV10-3 to TRBJ2-1, with 9 bases identical to TRBD2. CDR3 length: 16 residues. The germline CDR1 and CDR2 sequences are ENHRY and SYGVKD. Trimming at V came to 4 bases and at J to 7 bases, leaving 11 bases not matched to a gene.

CDR3 bases: TGTGCCAGCTCACAACTAAGGGGTAACACTGAAGCTTTCTTT. Amino acid sequence: CASSQLRGNTEAFF. The genes are TRBV18 and TRBJ1-1; possible D gene TRBD1, 5 bases. V was trimmed by 4 bases and J by 2 bases, leaving 11 bases between them. The CDR3 sequence is 14 residues long. CDR1 is KGHSH, CDR2 LQKENI, per germline.

The chain recombines TRBV27 with TRBJ1-5; 8 bases are a match to TRBD1. The CDR3 spans 16 residues. Trimming cost V 5 bases and J 0 bases; bases outside gene matches: 6. In germline, CDR1 is MNHEY, CDR2 SMNVEV (reference sequence). CDR3 in amino acids: CASSTKTGDSNQPQHF. The CDR3 DNA follows: TGTGCCAGCAGTACTAAGACAGGGGATAGCAATCAGCCCCAGCATTTT.

The rearrangement uses TRBV4-2 and TRBJ2-1, with a possible D match to TRBD1 (6 bases). The germline V gene encodes CDR1 LGHNA and CDR2 YNFKEQ. Trimming took 5 bases from V and 0 from J, leaving 8 bases between them. CDR3 length: 14 amino acids. CDR3 sequence: CASSARGSYNEQFF. CDR3 sequence (DNA): TGTGCCAGCAGCGCCAGGGGCTCCTACAATGAGCAGTTCTTC.

CDR3 protein: CASSVSQGAEEKLFF. DNA for the CDR3: TGTGCCAGCAGCGTATCTCAGGGGGCAGAGGAAAAACTGTTTTTT. The rearrangement joins TRBV9 to TRBJ1-4, with 8 bases that match TRBD1. CDR1 is SGDLS, CDR2 YYNGEE, per germline. With V trimmed by 1 base and J by 8 bases, 7 bases remained unmatched. The length of the CDR3 is 15 residues.

This chain connects TRBV28 to TRBJ2-5, with D possibly being TRBD2 (6 bases). Germline CDR1 is MDHEN and CDR2 is SYDVKM. This CDR3 comprises 13 residues. Trimming pared 5 bases from V and 7 bases from J, leaving 14 bases between. The CDR3 DNA reads TGTGCCAGCAGTATCCCGCGGGATCTGACCCAGTACTTC. This sequence encodes CASSIPRDLTQYF. The full variable domain, in which reference TRBV28 and TRBJ2-5 provide the parts outside the CDR3, is DVKVTQSSRYLVKRTGEKVFLECVQDMDHENMFWYRQDPGLGLRLIYFSYDVKMKEKGDIPEGYSVSREKKERFSLILESASTNQTSMYLCASSIPRDLTQYFGPGTRLLVL.

J is TRBJ2-7 and V is TRBV18; D perhaps matches TRBD2 (6 bases). The V gene's germline CDR1 is KGHSH and CDR2 LQKENI. The CDR3 is 14 residues long. V lost 3 bases and J lost 3, with 12 bases in between. The CDR3 loop is CASSPGDWSYEQYF. DNA of the CDR3: TGTGCCAGCTCACCGGGGGACTGGAGCTACGAGCAGTACTTC.

This rearrangement joins TRBV5-4 to TRBJ2-3; TRBD2 matches at 8 bases. There are 16 residues in the CDR3. Losses at the gene ends were 4 bases for V and 2 bases for J; bases not matched to a gene: 9. CDR1 is SGHNT and CDR2 is YYREEE in the germline V gene (reference sequence). The CDR3 DNA reads as TGTGCCAGCAGCGGCGGGGGGACCAGTAACACAGATACGCAGTATTTT. This codes for CASSGGGTSNTDTQYF.

The chain recombines TRBV7-9 with TRBJ2-5; tentative D call: TRBD2 (6 bases). TRBJ2-7 explains the end of the DNA better; the J call may be wrong. The germline V gene encodes CDR1 SEHNR and CDR2 FQNEAQ (reference sequence). The CDR3 has 14 amino acids. The CDR3: CASSLVREFYEQYF. The CDR3 DNA follows: TGTGCCAGCAGCTTAGTCCGGGAGTTCTACGAGCAGTACTTC.

This clone was detected only once. The junction departs from germline at one end; a sequencing error may be responsible. The chain has TRBV10-3 and TRBJ2-2; TRBD2 might be the D (5 bases). CDR3 length equals 11 residues. Germline V gene data show CDR1 as ENHRY and CDR2 as SYGVKD. CDR3 in DNA: TGTGCCATCACCGACACCGGGGAGCTGCTTTTT. Its translation is CAITDTGELLF.